Below are 12 T cell receptor beta chains sequenced from a single sample in a study of OX40 agonist ivuxolimab in advanced cancers. This table comes from immunoSEQ multiplex PCR, and its TCRdb copy is limited to in-frame clones, with some not included. Counted here are about 110,000 clones, roughly nine tenths occurring once; the ten biggest clones make up 0.4% to 0.6%. The material sequenced was CD4+ or CD8+ T cells sorted from blood, taken in a trial of the OX40 agonist ivuxolimab. Receptor source: an adult with an advanced solid tumor such as melanoma, head and neck, liver or kidney cancer.

The chain carries TRBV5-1 and TRBJ2-5, with a tentative D call TRBD1 (7 bases). There are 15 residues in the CDR3. V was clipped by 4 bases and J by 2 bases, with 15 bases between them. In germline, CDR1 is SGHRS, CDR2 YFSETQ. The CDR3 reads CASSTAGGPQETQYF. In DNA form, the CDR3 reads TGCGCCAGCAGCACGGCAGGGGGGCCGCAAGAGACCCAGTACTTC.

This rearrangement joins TRBV6-5 to TRBJ1-1, with a possible D match to TRBD1 (6 bases). V was trimmed by 7 bases and J by 4 bases, leaving 13 bases between them. Per the germline V gene, CDR1 is MNHEY and CDR2 is SVGAGI. This CDR3 spans 13 amino acids. CDR3 loop: CASNLGGGTEAFF. CDR3 bases: TGTGCCAGCAATCTAGGGGGGGGCACTGAAGCTTTCTTT.

This clone was observed a single time. The chain joins TRBV28 to TRBJ1-5, with D hard to call. Germline CDR1 is MDHEN and CDR2 is SYDVKM. CDR3 size: 15 residues. V was clipped by 2 bases and J by 2 bases, with 10 bases between them. The CDR3 spells CASSLVPKGNQPQHF. In nucleotides, the CDR3 is TGTGCCAGCAGTTTAGTTCCCAAGGGCAATCAGCCCCAGCATTTT.

This chain connects TRBV5-6 to TRBJ1-4; perhaps TRBD1 as D (5 bases). The CDR3 is made up of 15 amino acids. Germline V CDR1 and CDR2: SGHDT, YYEEEE. V was cut by 1 base and J by 6 bases, with 13 bases left in between. In DNA form, the CDR3 reads TGTGCCAGCAGCTTGCCGGGTGGAGGGGATGAAAAACTGTTTTTT. This translates into CASSLPGGGDEKLFF.

The V call is TRBV23-1, the J call TRBJ2-6; tentative D call: TRBD1 (6 bases). TRBV23-1 is annotated as an ORF whose role is uncertain. V shed 4 bases and J shed 0 bases, with 16 bases lying between them. The CDR3 is 18 amino acids. The CDR3 loop reads CASSRFEGVPSGANVLTF. The CDR3 DNA is TGCGCCAGCAGTCGCTTCGAGGGGGTTCCCTCTGGGGCCAACGTCCTGACTTTC.

The rearrangement links TRBV15 to TRBJ1-2; D might be TRBD1 (6 bases). V gave up 0 bases and J gave up 7 bases, with 18 bases separating them. Germline CDR1 is LNHNV and CDR2 is YYDKDF (reference sequence). The CDR3 has 16 amino acids. CDR3 loop: CATSRDNTNRDRGYTF. CDR3 DNA: TGTGCCACCAGCAGAGATAACACGAACAGGGACCGTGGCTACACCTTC.

This clone was seen a single time. This chain links TRBV4-3 with TRBJ2-1; D is unclear. The CDR3 is 13 residues long. The V gene lost 0 bases and the J gene lost 9 bases, with 9 bases spanning the gap. Per germline, CDR1 LGHNA and CDR2 YSLEER. This chain's CDR3 is CASSQDRQAEQFF. CDR3 coding DNA: TGCGCCAGCAGCCAAGACCGGCAGGCTGAGCAGTTCTTC.

The chain has TRBV10-3 and TRBJ1-3; D ambiguous. Per germline, CDR1 ENHRY and CDR2 SYGVKD. Trimming took off 0 bases at V and 7 bases at J, with 10 bases between the two ends. This CDR3 spans 14 amino acids. This CDR3 is CAISESDGRNTIYF. CDR3 sequence (DNA): TGTGCCATCAGTGAGTCGGACGGCAGGAACACCATATATTTT.

This clone was seen only a few times. The rearrangement links TRBV19 to TRBJ1-5; D call uncertain. The CDR3 runs 14 residues. V lost 6 bases to trimming and J lost 4 bases, with 13 bases between them. Germline CDR1 reads LNHDA; CDR2 reads SQIVND (reference sequence). In DNA, the CDR3 is TGTGCCAGTAGCCCAGGCCCGCAGAATCAGCCCCAGCATTTT. It encodes CASSPGPQNQPQHF.

The J gene is TRBJ1-2, the V gene TRBV7-2; maybe TRBD1 (6 bases). Germline CDR1 is SGHTA and CDR2 is FQGNSA. Trimming removed 4 bases from V and 8 bases from J, with 11 bases in between. This CDR3 has 12 amino acids. The CDR3 loop is CASSSGGEGYTF. The CDR3 DNA is TGTGCCAGCAGCTCGGGGGGCGAAGGCTACACCTTC. The full variable domain, with the rest looked up from reference TRBV7-2 and TRBJ1-2, is GAGVSQSPSNKVTEKGKDVELRCDPISGHTALYWYRQSLGQGLEFLIYFQGNSAPDKSGLPSDRFSAERTGGSVSTLTIQRTQQEDSAVYLCASSSGGEGYTFGSGTRLTVV.

The V gene is TRBV7-2, the J gene TRBJ2-3; 14 bases fit TRBD2. CDR1 and CDR2 (germline): SGHTA, FQGNSA. There are 16 residues in the CDR3. The V segment lost 4 bases and the J segment 1 base; nucleotides outside the gene matches: 1. CDR3 DNA: TGTGCCAGCAGCTCGGGACTAGCGGGGGGCACAGATACGCAGTATTTT. The encoded protein is CASSSGLAGGTDTQYF.

The rearrangement joins TRBV4-3 to TRBJ2-1; D call uncertain. The V and J ends lost 0 bases and 8 bases respectively, with 11 bases between them. The CDR3 is made up of 14 amino acids. Germline V gene data show CDR1 as LGHNA and CDR2 as YSLEER. CDR3: CASSQEGGRDEQFF. CDR3 bases: TGCGCCAGCAGCCAAGAAGGCGGCCGGGATGAGCAGTTCTTC.